This T cell receptor beta chain is drawn from a study of control samples from healthy donors and cancer patients. Libraries were prepared by immunoSEQ multiplex PCR; TCRdb keeps only in-frame clonotypes and omits some of them. The sample consists of 130,000 or so clones, around nine tenths of them appearing once. The receptor was derived from a man aged 45-60 years with head and neck cancer. Sequencing was performed on PBMCs.

In DNA, the CDR3 is TGTGCCAGCAGCTTACTAAGCCTCAACCATGGCTACACCTTC. Encoded protein: CASSLLSLNHGYTF. This chain joins TRBV7-9 and TRBJ1-2; D is unresolved. Germline V CDR1 and CDR2: SEHNR, FQNEAQ (reference sequence). The CDR3 extends over 14 amino acids. V lost 2 bases and J 6 bases, leaving 13 bases between the germline ends.